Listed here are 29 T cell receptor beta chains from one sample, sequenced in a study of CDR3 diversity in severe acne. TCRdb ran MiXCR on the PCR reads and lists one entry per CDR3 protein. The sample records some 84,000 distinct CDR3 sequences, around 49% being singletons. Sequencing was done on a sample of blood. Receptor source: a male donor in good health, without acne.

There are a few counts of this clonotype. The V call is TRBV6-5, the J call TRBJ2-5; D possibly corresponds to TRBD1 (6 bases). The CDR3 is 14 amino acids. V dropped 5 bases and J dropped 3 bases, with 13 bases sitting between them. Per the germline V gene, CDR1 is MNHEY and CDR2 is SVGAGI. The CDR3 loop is CASSDGAGEETQYF. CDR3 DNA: TGTGCCAGCAGTGATGGGGCAGGGGAAGAGACCCAGTACTTC.

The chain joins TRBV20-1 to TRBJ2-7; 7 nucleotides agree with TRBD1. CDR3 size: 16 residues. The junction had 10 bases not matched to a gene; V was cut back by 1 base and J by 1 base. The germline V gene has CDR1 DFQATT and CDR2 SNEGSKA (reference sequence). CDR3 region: CSARALTGVPSYEQYF. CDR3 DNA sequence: TGCAGTGCTAGAGCCCTAACAGGGGTTCCGTCCTACGAGCAGTACTTC.

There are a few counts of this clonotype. Here the CDR3 reads CASGGPTANTEAFF. The CDR3 DNA is TGCGCCAGCGGTGGGCCAACAGCCAACACTGAAGCTTTCTTT. This sequence joins TRBV10-2 and TRBJ1-1; D is unresolved. Per germline, CDR1 WSHSY and CDR2 SAAADI. The CDR3 is made up of 14 amino acids. Trimming cost V 8 bases and J 2 bases, with 15 bases left between them.

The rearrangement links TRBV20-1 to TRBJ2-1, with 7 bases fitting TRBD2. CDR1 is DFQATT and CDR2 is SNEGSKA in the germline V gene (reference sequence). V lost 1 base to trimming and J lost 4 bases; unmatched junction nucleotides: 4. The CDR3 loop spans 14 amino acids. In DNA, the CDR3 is TGCAGTGCTAGAGGGGGGGGAGATTACAATGAGCAGTTCTTC. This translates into CSARGGGDYNEQFF.

The CDR3 sequence: CATSLGQVNYEQYF. CDR3 bases: TGTGCCACCAGTCTCGGACAGGTAAATTACGAGCAGTACTTC. This sequence joins TRBV24-1 and TRBJ2-7, with 7 bases lining up with TRBD1. Germline V CDR1 and CDR2: KGHDR, SFDVKD. CDR3 size: 14 residues. V lost 6 bases and J lost 4; bases outside the gene matches: 8.

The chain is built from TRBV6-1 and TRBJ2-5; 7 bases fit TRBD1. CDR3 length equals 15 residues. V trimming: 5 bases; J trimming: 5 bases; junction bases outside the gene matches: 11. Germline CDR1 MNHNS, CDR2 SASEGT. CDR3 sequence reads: CASSPGQAYGETQYF. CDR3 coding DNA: TGTGCCAGCAGTCCCGGACAGGCATATGGGGAGACCCAGTACTTC.

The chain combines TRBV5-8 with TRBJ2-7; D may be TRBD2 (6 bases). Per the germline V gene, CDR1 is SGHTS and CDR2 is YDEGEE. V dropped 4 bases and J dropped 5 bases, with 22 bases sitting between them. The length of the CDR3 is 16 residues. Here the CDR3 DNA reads TGTGCCAGCAGCCAAGAAGGGGTAGTAGGAGGGGACGAGCAGTACTTC. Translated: CASSQEGVVGGDEQYF.

The CDR3 protein is CSAPDRPYEQYF. CDR3 coding DNA: TGCAGTGCCCCGGACCGACCCTACGAGCAGTACTTC. V and J are TRBV20-1 and TRBJ2-7, with D unresolved. In germline, CDR1 is DFQATT, CDR2 SNEGSKA (reference sequence). Trimming cost V 6 bases and J 2 bases, with 11 bases left between them. The CDR3 extends over 12 amino acids.

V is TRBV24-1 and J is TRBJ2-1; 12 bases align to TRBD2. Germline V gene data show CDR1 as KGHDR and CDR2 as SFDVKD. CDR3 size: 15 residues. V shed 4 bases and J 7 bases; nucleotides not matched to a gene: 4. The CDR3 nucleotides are TGTGCCACCAGTGACCCAGGACTAGCGGGGAATGAGCAGTTCTTC. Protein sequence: CATSDPGLAGNEQFF.

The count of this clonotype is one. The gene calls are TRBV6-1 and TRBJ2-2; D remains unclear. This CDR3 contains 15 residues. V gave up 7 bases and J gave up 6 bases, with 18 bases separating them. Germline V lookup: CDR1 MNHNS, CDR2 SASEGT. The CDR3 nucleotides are TGTGCCAGCAAGCCATGGCAAGAGGTGTCCGGGGAGCTGTTTTTT. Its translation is CASKPWQEVSGELFF.

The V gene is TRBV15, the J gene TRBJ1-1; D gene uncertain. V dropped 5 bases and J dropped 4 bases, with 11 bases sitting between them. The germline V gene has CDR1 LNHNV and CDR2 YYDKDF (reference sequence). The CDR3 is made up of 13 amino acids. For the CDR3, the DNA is TGTGCCACCAGCCGGGAAGAGGGCACTGAAGCTTTCTTT. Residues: CATSREEGTEAFF.

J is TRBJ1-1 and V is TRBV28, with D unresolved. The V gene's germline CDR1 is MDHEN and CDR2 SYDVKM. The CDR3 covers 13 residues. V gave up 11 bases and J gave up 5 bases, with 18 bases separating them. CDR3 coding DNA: TGTGCCGCCTCCCCGAACGGGTGGACTGAAGCTTTCTTT. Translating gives CAASPNGWTEAFF.

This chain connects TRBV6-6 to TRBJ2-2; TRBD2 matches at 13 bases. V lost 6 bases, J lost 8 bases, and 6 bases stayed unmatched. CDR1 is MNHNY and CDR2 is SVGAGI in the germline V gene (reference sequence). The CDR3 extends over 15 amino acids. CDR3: CASSGLAGDIGELFF. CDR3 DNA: TGTGCCAGCAGCGGACTAGCGGGAGATATAGGGGAGCTGTTTTTT.

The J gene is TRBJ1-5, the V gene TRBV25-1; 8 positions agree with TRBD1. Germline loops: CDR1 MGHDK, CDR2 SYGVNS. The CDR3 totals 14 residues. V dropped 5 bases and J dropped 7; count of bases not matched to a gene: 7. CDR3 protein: CASSWQGAEQPQHF. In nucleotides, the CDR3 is TGTGCCAGCAGTTGGCAGGGGGCGGAGCAGCCCCAGCATTTT.

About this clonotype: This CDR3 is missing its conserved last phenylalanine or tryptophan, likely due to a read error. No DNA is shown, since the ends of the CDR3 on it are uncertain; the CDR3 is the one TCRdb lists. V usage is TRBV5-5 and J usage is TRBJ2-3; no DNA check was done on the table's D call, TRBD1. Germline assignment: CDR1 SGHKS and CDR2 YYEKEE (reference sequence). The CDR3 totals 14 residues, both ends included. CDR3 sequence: CASIGDRATDTQYV.

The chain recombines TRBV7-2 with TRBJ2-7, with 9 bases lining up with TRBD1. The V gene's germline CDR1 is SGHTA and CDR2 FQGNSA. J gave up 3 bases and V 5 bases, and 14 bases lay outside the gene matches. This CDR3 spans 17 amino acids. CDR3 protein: CASSPRVLGQGIYEQYF. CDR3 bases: TGTGCCAGCAGCCCTAGAGTGTTGGGACAGGGTATCTACGAGCAGTACTTC.

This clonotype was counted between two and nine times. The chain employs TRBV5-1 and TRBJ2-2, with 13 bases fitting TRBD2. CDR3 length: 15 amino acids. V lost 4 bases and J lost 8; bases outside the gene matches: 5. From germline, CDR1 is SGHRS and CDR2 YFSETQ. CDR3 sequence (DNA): TGCGCCAGCAGCCATACTAGCGGGGGGGCTGGGGAGCTGTTTTTT. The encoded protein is CASSHTSGGAGELFF.

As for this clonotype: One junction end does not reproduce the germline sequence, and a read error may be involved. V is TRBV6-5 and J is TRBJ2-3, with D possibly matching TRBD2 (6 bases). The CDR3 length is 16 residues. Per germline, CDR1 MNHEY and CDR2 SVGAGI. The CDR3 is CASSCVGGTLTDTQYF. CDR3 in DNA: TGTGCTAGCAGCTGCGTTGGGGGGACTCTCACAGATACGCAGTATTTT.

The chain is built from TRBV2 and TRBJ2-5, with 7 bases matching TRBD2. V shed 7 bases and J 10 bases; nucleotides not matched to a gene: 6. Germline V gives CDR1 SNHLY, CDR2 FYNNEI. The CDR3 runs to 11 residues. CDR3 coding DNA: TGTGCCAGCACTGAGAGGGAGGGCCAGTACTTC. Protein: CASTEREGQYF. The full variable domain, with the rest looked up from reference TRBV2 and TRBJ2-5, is EPEVTQTPSHQVTQMGQEVILRCVPISNHLYFYWYRQILGQKVEFLVSFYNNEISEKSEIFDDQFSVERPDGSNFTLKIRSTKLEDSAMYFCASTEREGQYFGPGTRLLVL.

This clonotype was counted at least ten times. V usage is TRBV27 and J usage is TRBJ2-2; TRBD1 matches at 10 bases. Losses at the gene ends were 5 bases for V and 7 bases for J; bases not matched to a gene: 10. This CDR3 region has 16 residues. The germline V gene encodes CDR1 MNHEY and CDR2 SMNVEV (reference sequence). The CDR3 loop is CASSPGTGAYVGELFF. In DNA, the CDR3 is TGTGCCAGCAGTCCAGGGACAGGGGCCTACGTCGGGGAGCTGTTTTTT.

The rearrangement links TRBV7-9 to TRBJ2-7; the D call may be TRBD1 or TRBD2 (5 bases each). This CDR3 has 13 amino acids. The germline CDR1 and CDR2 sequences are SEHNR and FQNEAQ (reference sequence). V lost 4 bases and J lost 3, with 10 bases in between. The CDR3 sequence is CASSSGRLYEQYF. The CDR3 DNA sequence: TGTGCCAGCAGCTCGGGACGGCTCTACGAGCAGTACTTC. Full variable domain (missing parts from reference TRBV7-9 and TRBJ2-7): DTGVSQNPRHKITKRGQNVTFRCDPISEHNRLYWYRQTLGQGPEFLTYFQNEAQLEKSRLLSDRFSAERPKGSFSTLEIQRTEQGDSAMYLCASSSGRLYEQYFGPGTRLTVT.

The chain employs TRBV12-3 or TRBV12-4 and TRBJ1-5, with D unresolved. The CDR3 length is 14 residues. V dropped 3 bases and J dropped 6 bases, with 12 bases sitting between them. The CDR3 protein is CASSFDQGSQPQHF. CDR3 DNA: TGTGCCAGCAGTTTCGACCAAGGGAGTCAGCCCCAGCATTTT.

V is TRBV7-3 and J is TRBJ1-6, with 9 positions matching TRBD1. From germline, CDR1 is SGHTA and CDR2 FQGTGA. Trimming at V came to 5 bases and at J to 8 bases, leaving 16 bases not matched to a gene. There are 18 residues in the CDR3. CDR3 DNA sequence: TGTGCCAGCAGCCCCTTACAGGGGGCAACCGGGGTGGATTCACCCCTCCACTTT. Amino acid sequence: CASSPLQGATGVDSPLHF.

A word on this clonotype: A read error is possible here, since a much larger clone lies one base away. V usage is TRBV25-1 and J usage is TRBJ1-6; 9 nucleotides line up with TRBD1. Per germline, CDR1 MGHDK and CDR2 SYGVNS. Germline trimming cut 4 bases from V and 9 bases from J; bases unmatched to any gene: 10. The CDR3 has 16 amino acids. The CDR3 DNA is TGTGCCAGCAGTGCAAAGGGACAGGGAGGTCCTTCACCCCTCCACTTT. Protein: CASSAKGQGGPSPLHF.

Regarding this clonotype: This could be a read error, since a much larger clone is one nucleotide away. CDR3 in DNA: TGTGCCAGCAGTGAAGGGTTAAATCGGCCCCAGCATTTT. Encoded protein: CASSEGLNRPQHF. The chain combines TRBV6-1 with TRBJ1-5, with no clear D. The CDR3 has 13 residues. Looked up from germline, CDR1 is MNHNS and CDR2 is SASEGT.

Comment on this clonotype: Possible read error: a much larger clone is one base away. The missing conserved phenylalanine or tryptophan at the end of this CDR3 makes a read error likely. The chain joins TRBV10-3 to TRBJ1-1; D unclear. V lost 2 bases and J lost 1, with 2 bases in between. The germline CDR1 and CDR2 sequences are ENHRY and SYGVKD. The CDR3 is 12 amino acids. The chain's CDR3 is CAISEPNTEAFL. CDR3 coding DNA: TGTGCCATCAGTGAGCCGAACACTGAAGCTTTCCTT.

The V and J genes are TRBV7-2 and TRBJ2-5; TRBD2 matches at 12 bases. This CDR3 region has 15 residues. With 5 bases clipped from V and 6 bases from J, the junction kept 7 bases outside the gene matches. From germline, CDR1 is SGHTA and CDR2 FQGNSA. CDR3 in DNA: TGTGCCAGCAGCCCCGGACTAGCGGGATGGCAGACCCAGTACTTC. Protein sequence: CASSPGLAGWQTQYF.

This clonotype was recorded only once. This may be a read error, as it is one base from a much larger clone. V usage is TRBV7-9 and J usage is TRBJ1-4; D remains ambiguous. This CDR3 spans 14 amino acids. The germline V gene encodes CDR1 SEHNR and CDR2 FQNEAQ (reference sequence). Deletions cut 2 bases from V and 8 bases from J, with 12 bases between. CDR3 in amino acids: CASSLLPNQEKLFF. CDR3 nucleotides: TGTGCCAGCAGCTTACTTCCAAACCAGGAAAAACTGTTTTTT.

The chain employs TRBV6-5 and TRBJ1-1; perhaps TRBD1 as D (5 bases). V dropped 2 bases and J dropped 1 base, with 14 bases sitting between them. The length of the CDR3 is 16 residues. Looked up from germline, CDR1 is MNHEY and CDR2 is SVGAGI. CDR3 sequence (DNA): TGTGCCAGCAGTTACGGGCAGGGAGACGGGAACACTGAAGCTTTCTTT. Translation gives CASSYGQGDGNTEAFF.